These T cell receptor beta chains were read from a single sample in a study of cytomegalovirus exposure and HLA in healthy donors. Here immunoSEQ multiplex PCR was the method, and the copy in TCRdb shows in-frame clones only, minus some. The table records 110,000 or so clones, 65% to 75% of them present only once. Sequenced: PBMCs. These receptors all stem from a woman aged 40 to 49 in good health and CMV-seropositive. CDR3s include the opening cysteine and the closing phenylalanine or tryptophan. The D gene is left open where the match is weak. For some rows the clone size is stated as once, few or many, or as a class when expanded; others skip it.

d_call,j_call,v_call,clone_size,cdr3_aa,cdr3_nt
TRBD1,TRBJ2-5,TRBV2,.,CASSGGTVIETQYF,TGTGCCAGCAGTGGGGGGACAGTTATAGAGACCCAGTACTTC
.,TRBJ2-7,TRBV6-4,.,CASSDSRTAEIYEQYF,TGTGCCAGCAGTGACTCGAGGACAGCCGAGATCTACGAGCAGTACTTC
.,TRBJ1-1,TRBV7-6,.,CASSLEAVNTEAFF,TGTGCCAGCAGCTTAGAAGCGGTGAACACTGAAGCTTTCTTT
TRBD2,TRBJ2-7,TRBV30,few,CAWAGTSGNFGYYEQYF,TGTGCCTGGGCCGGGACTAGCGGGAATTTCGGCTACTACGAGCAGTACTTC
TRBD2,TRBJ2-1,TRBV5-1,.,CASSSLAGLSYNEQFF,TGCGCCAGCAGTTCCCTAGCGGGCCTCTCCTACAATGAGCAGTTCTTC
.,TRBJ1-1,TRBV1,.,CTSTRTSQAFF,TGCACCAGTACCCGGACATCACAAGCTTTCTTT
.,TRBJ1-1,TRBV18,few,CASSPIEATEAFF,TGTGCCAGCTCACCTATTGAAGCGACTGAAGCTTTCTTT
TRBD1,TRBJ1-1,TRBV6-5,.,CASSLSGGNTEAFF,TGTGCCAGCAGCCTGTCAGGGGGGAACACTGAAGCTTTCTTT
TRBD2,TRBJ2-3,TRBV9,few,CASSPRLAGTDTQYF,TGTGCCAGCAGCCCTAGACTAGCGGGGACGGATACGCAGTATTTT
.,TRBJ1-4,TRBV12-2,.,CASRWGGGEWNEKLFF,TGTGCAAGTCGCTGGGGGGGAGGGGAATGGAATGAAAAACTGTTTTTT
TRBD2,TRBJ2-1,TRBV7-3,few,CASSQAGGPFDEQFF,TGTGCCAGCAGCCAAGCGGGAGGGCCCTTCGATGAGCAGTTCTTC
TRBD2,TRBJ2-3,TRBV29-1,few,CSVRGGGPDTQYF,TGCAGCGTTCGGGGGGGCGGGCCAGATACGCAGTATTTT
.,TRBJ1-2,TRBV6-5,.,CASRLPGGYGYTF,TGTGCCAGCAGGTTACCCGGCGGCTATGGCTACACCTTC
TRBD2,TRBJ2-7,TRBV9,.,CASSPTGGVSYEQYF,TGTGCCAGCAGCCCAACCGGGGGGGTATCCTACGAGCAGTACTTC
TRBD1,TRBJ1-5,TRBV2,.,CASSDDRGRDQPQHF,TGTGCCAGCAGTGATGACAGGGGGCGGGATCAGCCCCAGCATTTT
TRBD2,TRBJ2-1,TRBV7-2,.,CASSLAGLAGSYNEQFF,TGTGCCAGCAGCTTAGCGGGACTAGCGGGTAGCTACAATGAGCAGTTCTTC
TRBD1,TRBJ1-2,TRBV30,.,CAWRHLDRGPSNYGYTF,TGTGCCTGGAGACACCTTGACAGGGGTCCTTCTAACTATGGCTACACCTTC
.,TRBJ2-7,TRBV18,.,CASSLGQSYEQYF,TGTGCCAGCTCCCTCGGACAAAGCTACGAGCAGTACTTC
.,TRBJ1-1,TRBV9,.,CASSVDSQNTEAFF,TGTGCCAGCAGCGTGGACTCCCAGAACACTGAAGCTTTCTTT
TRBD1,TRBJ1-4,TRBV18,.,CASSPGQGLFEEKLFF,TGTGCCAGCTCACCAGGACAGGGCCTTTTTGAGGAAAAACTGTTTTTT
TRBD2,TRBJ2-3,TRBV29-1,.,CSVDSGGTDTQYF,TGCAGCGTTGACAGCGGGGGAACAGATACGCAGTATTTT
.,TRBJ1-5,TRBV19,.,CASSPAGSVGQPQHF,TGTGCCAGTAGCCCTGCGGGGTCCGTGGGGCAGCCCCAGCATTTT
TRBD2,TRBJ2-3,TRBV7-9,.,CASRIGLAGADTQYF,TGTGCCAGCAGGATCGGACTAGCGGGAGCAGATACGCAGTATTTT
TRBD1,TRBJ2-1,TRBV7-9,few,CASSLEYGTGGPNEQFF,TGTGCCAGCAGCTTAGAGTATGGGACAGGGGGTCCCAATGAGCAGTTCTTC
TRBD1,TRBJ1-5,TRBV6-1,few,CASSPDRARNQPQHF,TGTGCCAGCAGTCCGGACAGGGCCCGGAATCAGCCCCAGCATTTT
.,TRBJ1-3,TRBV4-1,.,CASSQAPVSSGNTIYF,TGCGCCAGCAGCCAAGCTCCCGTCAGCTCTGGAAACACCATATATTTT
TRBD2,TRBJ2-3,TRBV9,.,CASSVASNSGGATDTQYF,TGTGCCAGCAGCGTAGCCTCTAATAGCGGGGGGGCCACAGATACGCAGTATTTT
TRBD2,TRBJ2-3,TRBV28,.,CASSPALAGGGDTQYF,TGTGCCAGCAGTCCGGCTCTAGCGGGAGGAGGAGATACGCAGTATTTT
.,TRBJ1-5,TRBV19,.,CASSTRTGIQPQHF,TGTGCCAGTAGTACTCGGACGGGGATTCAGCCCCAGCATTTT
.,TRBJ2-5,TRBV9,.,CASSPPRRTGRQETQYF,TGTGCCAGCAGCCCACCTCGCCGGACTGGACGACAAGAGACCCAGTACTTC
.,TRBJ1-5,TRBV29-1,.,CSVGVTNQPQHF,TGCAGCGTTGGAGTCACTAATCAGCCCCAGCATTTT
TRBD1,TRBJ1-6,TRBV6-5,.,CASSYDQGGSPLHF,TGTGCCAGCAGTTATGATCAGGGGGGATCACCCCTCCACTTT
.,TRBJ2-1,TRBV19,.,CASSPGAGVFNEQFF,TGTGCCAGTAGTCCCGGTGCAGGGGTTTTCAATGAGCAGTTCTTC
.,TRBJ1-1,TRBV2,once,CASSESGGEVNTEAFF,TGTGCCAGCAGTGAGTCTGGGGGCGAGGTGAACACTGAAGCTTTCTTT
.,TRBJ1-1,TRBV6-4,once,CASSDGRGLGTEAFF,TGTGCCAGCAGTGACGGGCGAGGGCTTGGTACTGAAGCTTTCTTT
TRBD2,TRBJ2-2,TRBV5-6,.,CASSLGGRIPGELFF,TGTGCCAGCAGCTTGGGCGGGAGAATTCCCGGGGAGCTGTTTTTT
.,TRBJ1-1,TRBV29-1,.,CSVEGGLRTRTEAFF,TGCAGCGTTGAGGGCGGACTTCGAACTCGGACTGAAGCTTTCTTT
.,TRBJ2-7,TRBV7-2,.,CASSQRSGTAYEQYF,TGTGCCAGCAGCCAGAGGAGTGGAACGGCCTACGAGCAGTACTTC
TRBD1,TRBJ2-1,TRBV7-9,.,CASSRTGYVNEQFF,TGTGCCAGCAGCCGGACAGGCTATGTCAATGAGCAGTTCTTC
TRBD1,TRBJ2-1,TRBV19,.,CASSRGQGSYNEQFF,TGTGCCAGTAGTAGGGGACAGGGTTCCTACAATGAGCAGTTCTTC
TRBD1,TRBJ1-2,TRBV29-1,.,CSVEDFRTGPANYGYTF,TGCAGCGTTGAAGATTTCCGGACAGGGCCTGCTAACTATGGCTACACCTTC
.,TRBJ1-2,TRBV19,.,CASRRLADRITNYGYTF,TGTGCCAGTAGGCGTTTAGCTGACAGAATTACTAACTATGGCTACACCTTC
.,TRBJ2-7,TRBV5-6,.,CASSPTSGRHYEQYF,TGTGCCAGCAGCCCCACGAGCGGGCGCCACTACGAGCAGTACTTC